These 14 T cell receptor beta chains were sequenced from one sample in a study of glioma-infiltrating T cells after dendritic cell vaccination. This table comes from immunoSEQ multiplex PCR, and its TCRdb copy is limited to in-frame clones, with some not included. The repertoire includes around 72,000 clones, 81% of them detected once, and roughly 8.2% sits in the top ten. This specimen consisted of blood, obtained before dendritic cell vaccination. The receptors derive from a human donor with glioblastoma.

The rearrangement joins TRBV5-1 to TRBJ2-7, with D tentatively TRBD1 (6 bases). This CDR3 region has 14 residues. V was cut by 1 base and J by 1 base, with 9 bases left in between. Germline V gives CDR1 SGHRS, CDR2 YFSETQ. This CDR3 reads CASSLSTGSYEQYF. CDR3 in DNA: TGCGCCAGCAGCTTGAGTACAGGGTCCTACGAGCAGTACTTC.

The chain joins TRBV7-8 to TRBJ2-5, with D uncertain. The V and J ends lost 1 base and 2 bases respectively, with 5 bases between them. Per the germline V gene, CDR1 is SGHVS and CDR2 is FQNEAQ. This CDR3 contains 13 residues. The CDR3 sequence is CASSLGRQETQYF. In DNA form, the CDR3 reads TGTGCCAGCAGCTTAGGGAGACAAGAGACCCAGTACTTC.

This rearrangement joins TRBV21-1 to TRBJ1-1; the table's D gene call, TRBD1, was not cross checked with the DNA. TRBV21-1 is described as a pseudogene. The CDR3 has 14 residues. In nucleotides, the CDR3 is TGTGCCAGCAGCGGTGGACAGGGTCGTACTGAAGCTTTCTTT. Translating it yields CASSGGQGRTEAFF.

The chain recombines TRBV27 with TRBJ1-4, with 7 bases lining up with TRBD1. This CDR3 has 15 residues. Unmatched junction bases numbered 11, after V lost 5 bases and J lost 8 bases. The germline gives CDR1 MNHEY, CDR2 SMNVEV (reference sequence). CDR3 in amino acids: CASSPTSGGGEKLFF. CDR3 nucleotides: TGTGCCAGCAGTCCTACCTCAGGGGGTGGAGAAAAACTGTTTTTT.

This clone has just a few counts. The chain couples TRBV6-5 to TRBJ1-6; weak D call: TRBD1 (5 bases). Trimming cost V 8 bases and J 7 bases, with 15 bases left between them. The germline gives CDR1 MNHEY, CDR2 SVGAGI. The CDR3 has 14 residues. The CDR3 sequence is CASRNRGENSPLHF. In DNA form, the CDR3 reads TGTGCCAGCCGCAATAGGGGTGAGAATTCACCCCTCCACTTT.

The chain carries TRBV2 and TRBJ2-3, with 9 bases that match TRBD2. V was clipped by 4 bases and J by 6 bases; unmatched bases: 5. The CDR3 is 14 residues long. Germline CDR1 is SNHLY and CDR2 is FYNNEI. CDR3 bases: TGTGCCAGCAGTGGGCGGGGGGGCATGGATACGCAGTATTTT. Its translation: CASSGRGGMDTQYF.

The chain's CDR3 is CASSLEGQASYEQYF. DNA for the CDR3: TGTGCCAGCAGCTTAGAGGGACAGGCCTCCTACGAGCAGTACTTC. The V call is TRBV11-1, the J call TRBJ2-7, with 8 positions matching TRBD1. The CDR3 extends over 15 amino acids. Losses at the gene ends were 1 base for V and 0 bases for J; bases not matched to a gene: 2. Germline V CDR1 and CDR2: SGHAT, FQDESV (reference sequence).

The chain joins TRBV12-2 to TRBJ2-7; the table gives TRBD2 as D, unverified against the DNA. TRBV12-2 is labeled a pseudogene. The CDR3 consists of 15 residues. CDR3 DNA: TGTGCAAGTCGCTTAGTTTCCGCAGCTAGCTACGAGCAGTACTTC. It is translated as CASRLVSAASYEQYF.

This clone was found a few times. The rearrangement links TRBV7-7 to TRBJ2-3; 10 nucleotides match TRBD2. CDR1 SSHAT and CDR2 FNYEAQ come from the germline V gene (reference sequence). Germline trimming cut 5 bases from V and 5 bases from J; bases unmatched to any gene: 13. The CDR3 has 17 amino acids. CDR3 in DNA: TGTGCCAGCAGCCCTCGGCTAGCGGGGGCGGGGGGAGATACGCAGTATTTT. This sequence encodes CASSPRLAGAGGDTQYF.

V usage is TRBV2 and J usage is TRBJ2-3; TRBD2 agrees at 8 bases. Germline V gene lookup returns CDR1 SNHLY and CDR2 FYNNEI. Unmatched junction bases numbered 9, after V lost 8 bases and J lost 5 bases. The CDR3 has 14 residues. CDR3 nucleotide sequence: TGTGCCAGCTCCGGCGGGGGGTCCGGAGATACGCAGTATTTT. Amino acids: CASSGGGSGDTQYF. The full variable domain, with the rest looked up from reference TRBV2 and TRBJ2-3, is EPEVTQTPSHQVTQMGQEVILRCVPISNHLYFYWYRQILGQKVEFLVSFYNNEISEKSEIFDDQFSVERPDGSNFTLKIRSTKLEDSAMYFCASSGGGSGDTQYFGPGTRLTVL.

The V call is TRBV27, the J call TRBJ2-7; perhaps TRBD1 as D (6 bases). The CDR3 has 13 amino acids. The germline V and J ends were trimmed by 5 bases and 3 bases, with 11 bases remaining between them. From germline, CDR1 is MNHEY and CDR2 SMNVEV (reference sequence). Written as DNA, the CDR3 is TGTGCCAGCAGTGGCCGGGACAACTACGAGCAGTACTTC. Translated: CASSGRDNYEQYF.

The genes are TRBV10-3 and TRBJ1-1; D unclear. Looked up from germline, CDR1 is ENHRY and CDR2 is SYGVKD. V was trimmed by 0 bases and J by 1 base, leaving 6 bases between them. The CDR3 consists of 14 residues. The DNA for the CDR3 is TGTGCCATCAGTGAGTCGAGACAGAACACTGAAGCTTTCTTT. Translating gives CAISESRQNTEAFF.

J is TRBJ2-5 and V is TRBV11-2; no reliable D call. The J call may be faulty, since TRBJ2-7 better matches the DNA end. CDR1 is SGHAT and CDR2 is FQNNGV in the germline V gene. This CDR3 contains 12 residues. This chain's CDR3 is CASSFFSYEQYF. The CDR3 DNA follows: TGTGCCAGCAGCTTTTTTTCCTACGAGCAGTACTTC.

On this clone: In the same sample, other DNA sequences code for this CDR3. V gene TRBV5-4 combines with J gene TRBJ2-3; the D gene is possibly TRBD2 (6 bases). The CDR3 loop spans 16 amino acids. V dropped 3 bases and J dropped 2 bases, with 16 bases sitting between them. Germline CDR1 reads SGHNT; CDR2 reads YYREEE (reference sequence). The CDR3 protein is CASSSELARATDTQYF. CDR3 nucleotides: TGTGCCAGCAGCTCCGAACTAGCTCGAGCCACAGATACGCAGTATTTT.